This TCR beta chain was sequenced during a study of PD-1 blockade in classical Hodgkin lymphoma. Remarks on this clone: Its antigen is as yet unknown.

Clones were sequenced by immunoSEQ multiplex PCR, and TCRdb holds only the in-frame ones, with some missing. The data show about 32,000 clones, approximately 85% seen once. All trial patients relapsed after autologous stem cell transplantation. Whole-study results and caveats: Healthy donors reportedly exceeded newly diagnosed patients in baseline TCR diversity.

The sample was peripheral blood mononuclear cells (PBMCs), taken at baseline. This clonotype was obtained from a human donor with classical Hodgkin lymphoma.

The CDR3 region has the DNA TGTGCCAGCAGCGGCCGACAGGGTATCACTGAAGCTTTCTTT. The encoded protein is CASSGRQGITEAFF. V is TRBV5-4 and J is TRBJ1-1; 7 nucleotides match TRBD1. V gave up 4 bases and J gave up 4 bases; unmatched junction bases: 7. This CDR3 contains 14 residues. CDR1 and CDR2 from the germline V gene are SGHNT and YYREEE (reference sequence).